The clone carrying this T cell receptor (beta chain) was seen at least ten times. Its target is not known. Trimming cost V 4 bases and J 0 bases, with 13 bases left between them. From germline, CDR1 is MNHEY and CDR2 SMNVEV (reference sequence). The CDR3 loop spans 17 amino acids. These data come from a study of breast tumors, draining lymph nodes, adjacent tissues. General observations from the study: Tumors had less TCR diversity than lymph nodes, more than nontumor tissue.

Axillary draining lymph nodes of breast cancer patients supplied the node samples. From the multiplex PCR reads, TCRdb called clonotypes with MiXCR, one entry per CDR3 protein. In the table there are fewer than 200,000 distinct CDR3 sequences, 25% to 40% of which are singletons. The V gene is TRBV27, the J gene TRBJ1-6; D gene ambiguous. The sequenced sample was axillary lymph node tissue. This sequence was found in a female donor with breast cancer. Some clones in this sample may be carry-over from other donors' samples. The CDR3 nucleotides are TGTGCCAGCAGTTCACTATCGTGGAGCTCCTATAATTCACCCCTCCACTTT. This gives the protein CASSSLSWSSYNSPLHF.